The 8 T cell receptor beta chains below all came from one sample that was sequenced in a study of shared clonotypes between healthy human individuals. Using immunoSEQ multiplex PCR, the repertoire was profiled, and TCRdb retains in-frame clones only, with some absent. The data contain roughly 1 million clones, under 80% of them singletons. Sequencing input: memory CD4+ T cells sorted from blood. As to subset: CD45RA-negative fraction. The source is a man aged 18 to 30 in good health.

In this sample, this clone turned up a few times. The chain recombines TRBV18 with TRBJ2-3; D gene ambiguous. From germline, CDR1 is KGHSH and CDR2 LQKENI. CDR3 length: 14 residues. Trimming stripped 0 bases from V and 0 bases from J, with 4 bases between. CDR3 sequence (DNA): TGTGCCAGCTCACCACCCGCAAGCACAGATACGCAGTATTTT. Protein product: CASSPPASTDTQYF.

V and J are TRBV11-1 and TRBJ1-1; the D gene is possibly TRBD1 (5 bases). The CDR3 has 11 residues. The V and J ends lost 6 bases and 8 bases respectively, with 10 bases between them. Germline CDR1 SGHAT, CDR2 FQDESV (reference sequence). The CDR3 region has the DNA TGTGCCAGCAGGGGACGGACCGAAGCTTTCTTT. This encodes CASRGRTEAFF.

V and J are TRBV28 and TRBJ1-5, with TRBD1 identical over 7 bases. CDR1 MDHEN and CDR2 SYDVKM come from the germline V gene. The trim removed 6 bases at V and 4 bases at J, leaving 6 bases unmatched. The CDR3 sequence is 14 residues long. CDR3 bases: TGTGCCAGCAGCCAGGGGGGGTGGAATCAGCCCCAGCATTTT. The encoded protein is CASSQGGWNQPQHF. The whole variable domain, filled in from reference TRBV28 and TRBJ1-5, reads DVKVTQSSRYLVKRTGEKVFLECVQDMDHENMFWYRQDPGLGLRLIYFSYDVKMKEKGDIPEGYSVSREKKERFSLILESASTNQTSMYLCASSQGGWNQPQHFGDGTRLSIL.

The CDR3 loop reads CASSGQGPGNEKLFF. Here the CDR3 DNA reads TGTGCCAGCAGCGGACAGGGGCCCGGTAATGAAAAACTGTTTTTT. The rearrangement links TRBV7-9 to TRBJ1-4; the match to TRBD1 covers 9 bases. Losses at the gene ends were 5 bases for V and 4 bases for J; bases not matched to a gene: 5. From germline, CDR1 is SEHNR and CDR2 FQNEAQ (reference sequence). The CDR3 consists of 15 residues. Supplemented by reference TRBV7-9 and TRBJ1-4, the full variable domain reads DTGVSQNPRHKITKRGQNVTFRCDPISEHNRLYWYRQTLGQGPEFLTYFQNEAQLEKSRLLSDRFSAERPKGSFSTLEIQRTEQGDSAMYLCASSGQGPGNEKLFFGSGTQLSVL.

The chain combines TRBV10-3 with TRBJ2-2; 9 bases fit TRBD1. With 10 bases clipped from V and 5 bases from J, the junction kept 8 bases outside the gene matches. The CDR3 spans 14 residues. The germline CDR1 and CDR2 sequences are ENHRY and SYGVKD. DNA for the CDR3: TGTGCCACTGGATGGGACAGGGATACCGGGGAGCTGTTTTTT. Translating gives CATGWDRDTGELFF.

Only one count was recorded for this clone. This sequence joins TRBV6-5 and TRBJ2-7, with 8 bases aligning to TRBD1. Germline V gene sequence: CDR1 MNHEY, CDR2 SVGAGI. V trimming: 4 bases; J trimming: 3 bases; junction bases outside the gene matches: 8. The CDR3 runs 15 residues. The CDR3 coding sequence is TGTGCCAGCAGTTTGCAGGGGGCGCAGGGCTACGAGCAGTACTTC. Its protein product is CASSLQGAQGYEQYF.

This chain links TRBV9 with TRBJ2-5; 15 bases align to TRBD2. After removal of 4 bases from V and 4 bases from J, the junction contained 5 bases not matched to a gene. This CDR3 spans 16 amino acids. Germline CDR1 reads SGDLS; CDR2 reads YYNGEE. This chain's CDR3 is CASSPGGLAGGETQYF. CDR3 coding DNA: TGTGCCAGCAGCCCCGGGGGACTAGCGGGAGGAGAGACCCAGTACTTC.

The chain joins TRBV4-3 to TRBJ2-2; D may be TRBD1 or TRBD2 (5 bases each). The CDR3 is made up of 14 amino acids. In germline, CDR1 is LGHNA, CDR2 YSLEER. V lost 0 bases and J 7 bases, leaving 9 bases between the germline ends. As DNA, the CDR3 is TGCGCCAGCAGCCAAGAAGGGGACCGCGGGGAGCTGTTTTTT. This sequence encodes CASSQEGDRGELFF.